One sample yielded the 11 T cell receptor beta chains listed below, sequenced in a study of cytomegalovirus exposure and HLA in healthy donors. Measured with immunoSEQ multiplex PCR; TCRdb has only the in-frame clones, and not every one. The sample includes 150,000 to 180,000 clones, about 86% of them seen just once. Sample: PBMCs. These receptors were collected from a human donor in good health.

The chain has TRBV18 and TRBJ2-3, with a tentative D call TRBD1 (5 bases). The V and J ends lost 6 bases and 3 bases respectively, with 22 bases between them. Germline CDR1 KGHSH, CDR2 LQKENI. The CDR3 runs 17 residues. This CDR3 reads CASSQFKRQLLTDTQYF. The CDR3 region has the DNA TGTGCCAGCTCCCAGTTTAAGAGACAGCTACTGACAGATACGCAGTATTTT.

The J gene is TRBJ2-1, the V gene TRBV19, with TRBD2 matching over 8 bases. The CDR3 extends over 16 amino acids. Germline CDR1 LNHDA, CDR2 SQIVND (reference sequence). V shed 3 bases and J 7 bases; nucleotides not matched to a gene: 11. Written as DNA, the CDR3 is TGTGCCAGTAGTATCTATGAGGGCGGGAGGCTAAATGAGCAGTTCTTC. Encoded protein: CASSIYEGGRLNEQFF.

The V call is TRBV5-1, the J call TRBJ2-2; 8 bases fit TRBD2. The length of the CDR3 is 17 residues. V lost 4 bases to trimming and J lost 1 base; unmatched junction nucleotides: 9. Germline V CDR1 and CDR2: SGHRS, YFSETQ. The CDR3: CASSPREGIENTGELFF. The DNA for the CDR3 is TGCGCCAGCAGCCCCCGGGAGGGGATTGAGAACACCGGGGAGCTGTTTTTT. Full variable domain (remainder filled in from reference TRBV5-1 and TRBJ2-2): KAGVTQTPRYLIKTRGQQVTLSCSPISGHRSVSWYQQTPGQGLQFLFEYFSETQRNKGNFPGRFSGRQFSNSRSEMNVSTLELGDSALYLCASSPREGIENTGELFFGEGSRLTVL.

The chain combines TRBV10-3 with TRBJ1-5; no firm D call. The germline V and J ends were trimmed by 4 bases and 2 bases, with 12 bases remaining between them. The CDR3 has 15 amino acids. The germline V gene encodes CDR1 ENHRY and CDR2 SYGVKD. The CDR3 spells CAISALNVGNQPQHF. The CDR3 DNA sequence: TGTGCCATCAGTGCTCTAAACGTCGGCAATCAGCCCCAGCATTTT.

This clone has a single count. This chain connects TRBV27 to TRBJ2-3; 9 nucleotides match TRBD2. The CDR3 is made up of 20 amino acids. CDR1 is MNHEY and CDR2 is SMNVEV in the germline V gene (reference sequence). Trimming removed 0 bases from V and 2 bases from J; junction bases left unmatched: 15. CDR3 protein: CASSLSGVRLTSGNTDTQYF. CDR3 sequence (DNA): TGTGCCAGCAGTTTATCCGGGGTTCGGCTGACTAGCGGAAACACAGATACGCAGTATTTT.

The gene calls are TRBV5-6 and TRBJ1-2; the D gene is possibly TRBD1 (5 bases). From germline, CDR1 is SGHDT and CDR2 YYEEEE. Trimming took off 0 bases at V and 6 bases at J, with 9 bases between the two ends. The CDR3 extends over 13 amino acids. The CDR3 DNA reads TGTGCCAGCAGCTTGGGACAGAGGCATGGCTACACCTTC. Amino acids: CASSLGQRHGYTF.

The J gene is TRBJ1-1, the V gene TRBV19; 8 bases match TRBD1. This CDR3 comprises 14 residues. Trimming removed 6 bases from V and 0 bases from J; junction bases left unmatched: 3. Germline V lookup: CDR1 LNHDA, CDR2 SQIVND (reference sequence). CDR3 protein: CASSPDRVNTEAFF. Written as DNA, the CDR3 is TGTGCCAGTAGCCCGGACAGGGTGAACACTGAAGCTTTCTTT.

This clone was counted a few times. The CDR3 nucleotides read TGTGCCAGCAGTTTGGCAGGAGGAGGAGAGCAGTACTTC. Translated: CASSLAGGGEQYF. This sequence joins TRBV28 and TRBJ2-7, with a possible D match to TRBD2 (5 bases). The V gene's germline CDR1 is MDHEN and CDR2 SYDVKM. Trimming shortened V by 3 bases and J by 7 bases, and 13 bases separated the two germline ends. The CDR3 loop spans 13 amino acids. Looking up the rest from reference TRBV28 and TRBJ2-7 gives the full variable domain: DVKVTQSSRYLVKRTGEKVFLECVQDMDHENMFWYRQDPGLGLRLIYFSYDVKMKEKGDIPEGYSVSREKKERFSLILESASTNQTSMYLCASSLAGGGEQYFGPGTRLTVT.

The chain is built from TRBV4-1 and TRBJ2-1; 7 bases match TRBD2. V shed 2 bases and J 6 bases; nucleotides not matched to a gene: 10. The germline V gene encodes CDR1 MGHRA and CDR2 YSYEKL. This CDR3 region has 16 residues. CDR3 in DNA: TGCGCCAGCAGCCAACCTCTCGCGGGAGACGGCAATGAGCAGTTCTTC. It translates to CASSQPLAGDGNEQFF.

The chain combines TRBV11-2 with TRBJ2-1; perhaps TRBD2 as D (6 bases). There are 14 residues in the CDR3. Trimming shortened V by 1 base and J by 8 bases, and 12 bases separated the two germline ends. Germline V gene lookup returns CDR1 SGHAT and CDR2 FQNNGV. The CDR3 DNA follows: TGTGCCAGCAGCTTAGTGGGAGGAGGAGATGAGCAGTTCTTC. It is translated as CASSLVGGGDEQFF.

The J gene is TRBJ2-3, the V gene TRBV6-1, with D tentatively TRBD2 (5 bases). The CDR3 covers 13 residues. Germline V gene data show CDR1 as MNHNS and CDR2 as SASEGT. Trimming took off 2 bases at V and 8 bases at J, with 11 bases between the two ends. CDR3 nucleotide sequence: TGTGCCAGCAGTGAAAAAGAGGGAACTACGCAGTATTTT. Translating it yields CASSEKEGTTQYF.